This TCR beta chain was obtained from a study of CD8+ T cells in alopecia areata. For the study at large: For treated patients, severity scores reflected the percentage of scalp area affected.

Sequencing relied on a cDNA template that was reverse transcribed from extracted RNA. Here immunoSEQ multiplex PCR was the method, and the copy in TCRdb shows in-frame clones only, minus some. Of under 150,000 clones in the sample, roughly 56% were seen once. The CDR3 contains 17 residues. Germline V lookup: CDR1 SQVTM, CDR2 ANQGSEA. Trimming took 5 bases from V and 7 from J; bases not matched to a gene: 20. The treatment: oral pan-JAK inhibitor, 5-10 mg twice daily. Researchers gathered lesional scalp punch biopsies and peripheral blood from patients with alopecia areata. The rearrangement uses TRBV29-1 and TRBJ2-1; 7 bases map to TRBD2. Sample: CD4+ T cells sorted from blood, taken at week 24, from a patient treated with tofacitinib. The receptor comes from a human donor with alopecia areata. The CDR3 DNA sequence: TGCAGCGTTATGAAAATAACCGGGACGGGGGGACGTAATGAGCAGTTCTTC. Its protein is CSVMKITGTGGRNEQFF.